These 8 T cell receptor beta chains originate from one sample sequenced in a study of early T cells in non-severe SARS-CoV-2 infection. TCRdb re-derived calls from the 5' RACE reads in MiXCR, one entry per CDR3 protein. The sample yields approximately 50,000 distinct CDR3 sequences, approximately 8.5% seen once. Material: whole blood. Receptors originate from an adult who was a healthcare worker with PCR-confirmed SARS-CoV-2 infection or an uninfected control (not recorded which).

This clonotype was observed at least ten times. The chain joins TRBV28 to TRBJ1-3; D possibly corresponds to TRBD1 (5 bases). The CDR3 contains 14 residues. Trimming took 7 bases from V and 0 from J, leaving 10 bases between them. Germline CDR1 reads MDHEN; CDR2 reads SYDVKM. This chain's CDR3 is CASTDSTSGNTIYF. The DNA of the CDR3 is TGTGCCAGCACCGACAGCACCTCTGGAAACACCATATATTTT.

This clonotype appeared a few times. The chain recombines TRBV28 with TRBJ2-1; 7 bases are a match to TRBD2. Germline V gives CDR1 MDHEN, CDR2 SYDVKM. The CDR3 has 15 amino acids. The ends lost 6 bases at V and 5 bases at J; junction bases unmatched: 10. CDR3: CASRHGLAVHNEQFF. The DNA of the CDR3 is TGTGCCAGCAGGCATGGGCTAGCGGTTCACAATGAGCAGTTCTTC.

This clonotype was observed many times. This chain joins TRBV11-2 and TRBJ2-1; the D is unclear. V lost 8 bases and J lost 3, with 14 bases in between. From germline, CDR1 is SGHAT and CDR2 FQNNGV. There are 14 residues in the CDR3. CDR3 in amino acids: CASGLGLGYNEQFF. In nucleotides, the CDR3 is TGTGCCAGCGGCCTTGGGCTCGGCTACAATGAGCAGTTCTTC.

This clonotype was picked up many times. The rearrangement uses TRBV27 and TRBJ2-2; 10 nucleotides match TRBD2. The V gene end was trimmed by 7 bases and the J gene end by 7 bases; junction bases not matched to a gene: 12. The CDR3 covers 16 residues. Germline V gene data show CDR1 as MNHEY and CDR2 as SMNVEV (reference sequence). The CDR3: CASKPSSGSVIGELFF. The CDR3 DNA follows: TGTGCCAGCAAACCATCTAGCGGGAGTGTCATCGGGGAGCTGTTTTTT.

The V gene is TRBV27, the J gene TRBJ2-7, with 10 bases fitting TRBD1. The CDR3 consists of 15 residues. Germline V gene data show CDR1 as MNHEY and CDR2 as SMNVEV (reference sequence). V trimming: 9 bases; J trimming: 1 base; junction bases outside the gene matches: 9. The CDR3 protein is CASGAGQGISYEQYF. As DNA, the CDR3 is TGTGCCAGTGGGGCGGGACAGGGGATTTCCTACGAGCAGTACTTC.

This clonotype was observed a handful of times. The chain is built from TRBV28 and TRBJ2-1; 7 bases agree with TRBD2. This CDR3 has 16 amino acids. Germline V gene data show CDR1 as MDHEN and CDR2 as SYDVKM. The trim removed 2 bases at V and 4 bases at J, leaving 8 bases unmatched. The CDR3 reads CASSLEGRALYNEQFF. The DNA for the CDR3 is TGTGCCAGCAGTTTAGAAGGGAGGGCTCTTTACAATGAGCAGTTCTTC.

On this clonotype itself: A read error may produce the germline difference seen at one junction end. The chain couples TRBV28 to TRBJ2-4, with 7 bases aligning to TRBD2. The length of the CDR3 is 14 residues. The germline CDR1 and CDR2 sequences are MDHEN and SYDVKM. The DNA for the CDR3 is TGTGCCAGCAGTTTAGGCGGGAGCGGAAACATTCAGCACTTC. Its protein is CASSLGGSGNIQHF.

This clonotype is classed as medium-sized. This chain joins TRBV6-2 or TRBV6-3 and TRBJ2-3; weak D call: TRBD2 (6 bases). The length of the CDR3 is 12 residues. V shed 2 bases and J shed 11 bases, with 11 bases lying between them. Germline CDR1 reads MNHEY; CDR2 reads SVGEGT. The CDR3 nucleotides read TGTGCCAGCAGTTACACCAGACTAGAGCAGTATTTT. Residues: CASSYTRLEQYF.